This T cell receptor (beta chain) is from a study of blood T cell repertoires in COVID-19 (dated by TCRdb to the early 2020s). In terms of the full investigation: Samples covering the acute and convalescent phases of COVID-19 were provided by collaborators in the United States, Italy and Spain. The material from the prospective study consisted of cDNA or gDNA derived from T cells, B-cell-depleted T cells, or PBMCs. Deeply sampled blood TCRbeta repertoires from subjects exposed to, actively infected with, or recovered from COVID-19 were included in the dataset. The repertoires were made available in a free public database intended to serve as a resource for research on the immune response to SARS-CoV-2. Samples were obtained from the ongoing ImmuneRACE study (first 160 participants) and from 1,254 subjects provided by 6 global collaborators. The sample metadata nearly always contained a de-identified subject ID, COVID-19 status, age in years and sex. Where available, HLA class I and class II types were obtained from metadata supplied by the sample provider rather than from assay-based typing.

Its CDR3 holds 15 amino acids, cysteine through phenylalanine. Only the CDR3 region is kept as DNA, spanning 45 bases read in frame from base 1. From the germline V gene (reference sequence), CDR1 is LNHDA and CDR2 is SQIVND. V is shortened by 3 bases, J by 4 bases, and the region joining them spans 12 bases. As regards this clone: What antigen it recognizes has not been identified. Base qualities are not recorded, but no much larger clone differs from it by a single base.

Enrolling through a virtual design, the prospective study's participants ranged in age from roughly 18 to 89 years and lived across approximately 25 United States geographic areas. To assign participants to cohorts, the prospective study relied on clinical history that participants themselves reported in a screening survey and a study questionnaire. ImmuneRACE Cohort 3 recovered participants were defined by two consecutive negative NP/OP PCR tests, healthcare professional clearance, or symptom resolution. In the prospective study, whole blood, serum and a nasopharyngeal or oropharyngeal swab were collected from each participant by mobile phlebotomists. Prospective study participants could optionally give additional blood draws and questionnaires over a 2-month period. Blood samples from the prospective study were shipped frozen or at room temperature prior to DNA extraction. TCRbeta CDR3 regions were amplified from genomic DNA by means of the immunoSEQ Assay, a bias-controlled multiplex PCR. Turning to the authors' computational methods: Within the assay, amplification of reference gene primers was used to estimate how many nucleated cells each sample contained. To quantify the absolute abundance of each unique TCRbeta CDR3 rearrangement, sequence reads were collapsed and filtered. For each sample, productive Simpson clonality was calculated as the square root of Simpson's diversity index across productive rearrangements. TCRdb took over this immuneACCESS table, retaining in-frame rearrangements with V and J assigned. Such tables are incomplete; in checked studies, under half of the missing clones stem from an unresolved V gene, and the remainder is unexplained. V and J calls plus clone size are reproduced from that table; the DNA served to infer D and trimming. In this sample the table shows approximately 490,000 clones, 87% of which occur a single time. The ten largest clones take up around 0.7% of the sample.

Study-wide conclusions, independent of this receptor: How much clinical and demographic metadata was included differed by source and by participant, and the metadata was provided uncurated.

This clonotype was obtained from a woman aged 18-29 years who had recovered from COVID-19. Sequencing input: PBMCs or T cells enriched from blood (not recorded which). The V and J genes are TRBV19 and TRBJ2-2; the D gene assignment is ambiguous. The nucleotide sequence reads TGTGCCAGTAGTATCTCTACAGTTTCCACCGGGGAGCTGTTTTTT. The translation is CASSISTVSTGELFF.